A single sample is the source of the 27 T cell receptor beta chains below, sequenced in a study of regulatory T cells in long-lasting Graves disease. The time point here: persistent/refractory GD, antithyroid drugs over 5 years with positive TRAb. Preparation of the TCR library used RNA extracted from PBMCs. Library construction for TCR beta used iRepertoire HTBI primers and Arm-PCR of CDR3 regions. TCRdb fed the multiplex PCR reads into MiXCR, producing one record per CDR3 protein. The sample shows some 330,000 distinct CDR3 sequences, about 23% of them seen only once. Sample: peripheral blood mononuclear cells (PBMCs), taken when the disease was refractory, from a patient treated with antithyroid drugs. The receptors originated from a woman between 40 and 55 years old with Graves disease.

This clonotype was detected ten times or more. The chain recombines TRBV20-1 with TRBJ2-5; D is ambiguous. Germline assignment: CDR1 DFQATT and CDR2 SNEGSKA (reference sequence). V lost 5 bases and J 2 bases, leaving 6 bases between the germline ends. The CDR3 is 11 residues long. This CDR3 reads CSADRQETQYF. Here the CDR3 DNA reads TGCAGTGCTGATAGGCAAGAGACCCAGTACTTC.

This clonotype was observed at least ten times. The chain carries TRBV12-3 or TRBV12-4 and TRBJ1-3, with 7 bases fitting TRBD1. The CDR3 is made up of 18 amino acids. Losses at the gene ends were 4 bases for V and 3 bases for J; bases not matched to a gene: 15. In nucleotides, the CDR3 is TGTGCCAGCAGTTCCCGGACAGGCCGAAGATTGATTGGAAACACCATATATTTT. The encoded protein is CASSSRTGRRLIGNTIYF.

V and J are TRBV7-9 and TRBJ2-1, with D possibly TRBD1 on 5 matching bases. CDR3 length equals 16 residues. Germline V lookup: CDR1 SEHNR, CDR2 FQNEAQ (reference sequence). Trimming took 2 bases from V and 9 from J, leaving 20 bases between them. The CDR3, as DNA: TGTGCCAGCAGCTTAATGGACGGCAGGGAAGAGCTTGAGCAGTTCTTC. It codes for CASSLMDGREELEQFF.

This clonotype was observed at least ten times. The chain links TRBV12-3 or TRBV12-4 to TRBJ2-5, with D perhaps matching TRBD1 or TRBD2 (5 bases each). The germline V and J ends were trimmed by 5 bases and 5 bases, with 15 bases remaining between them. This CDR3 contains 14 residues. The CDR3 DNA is TGTGCCAGCAGTGGCACTCGGTGGGGGGAGACCCAGTACTTC. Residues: CASSGTRWGETQYF.

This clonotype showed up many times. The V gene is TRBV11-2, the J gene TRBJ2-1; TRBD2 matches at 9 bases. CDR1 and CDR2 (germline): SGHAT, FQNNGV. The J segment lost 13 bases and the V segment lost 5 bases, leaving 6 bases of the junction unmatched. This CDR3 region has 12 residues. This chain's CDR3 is CASSGVAGEQFF. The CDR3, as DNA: TGTGCCAGCAGCGGCGTAGCGGGAGAACAGTTCTTC.

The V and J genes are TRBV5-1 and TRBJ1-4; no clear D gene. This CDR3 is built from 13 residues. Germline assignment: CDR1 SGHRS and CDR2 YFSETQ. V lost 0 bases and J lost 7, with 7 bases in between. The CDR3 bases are TGCGCCAGCAGCTTGGGGCCGCTTGAAAAACTGTTTTTT. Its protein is CASSLGPLEKLFF.

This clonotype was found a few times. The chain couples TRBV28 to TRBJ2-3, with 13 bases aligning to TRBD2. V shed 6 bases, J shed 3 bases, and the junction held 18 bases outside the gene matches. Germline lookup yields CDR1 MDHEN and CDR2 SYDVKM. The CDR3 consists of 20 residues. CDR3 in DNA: TGTGCCAGCAGAAACTGGGGACTAGCGGGGACCCTCCGGGGAACAGATACGCAGTATTTT. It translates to CASRNWGLAGTLRGTDTQYF. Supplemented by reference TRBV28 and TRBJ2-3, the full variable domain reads DVKVTQSSRYLVKRTGEKVFLECVQDMDHENMFWYRQDPGLGLRLIYFSYDVKMKEKGDIPEGYSVSREKKERFSLILESASTNQTSMYLCASRNWGLAGTLRGTDTQYFGPGTRLTVL.

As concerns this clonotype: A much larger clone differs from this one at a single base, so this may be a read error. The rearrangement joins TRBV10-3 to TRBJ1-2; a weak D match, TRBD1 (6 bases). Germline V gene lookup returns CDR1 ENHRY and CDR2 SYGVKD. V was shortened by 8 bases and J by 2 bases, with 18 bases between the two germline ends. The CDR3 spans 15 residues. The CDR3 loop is CAIAGRGAKNYGYTF. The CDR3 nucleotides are TGTGCCATCGCGGGACGGGGGGCTAAGAACTATGGCTACACCTTC.

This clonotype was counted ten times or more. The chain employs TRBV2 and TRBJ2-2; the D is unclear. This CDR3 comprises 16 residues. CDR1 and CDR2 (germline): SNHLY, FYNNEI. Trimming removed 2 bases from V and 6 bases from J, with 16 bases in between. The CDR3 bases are TGTGCCAGCAGTGAATTGGGAACTAAAACCGCCGGGGAGCTGTTTTTT. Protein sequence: CASSELGTKTAGELFF.

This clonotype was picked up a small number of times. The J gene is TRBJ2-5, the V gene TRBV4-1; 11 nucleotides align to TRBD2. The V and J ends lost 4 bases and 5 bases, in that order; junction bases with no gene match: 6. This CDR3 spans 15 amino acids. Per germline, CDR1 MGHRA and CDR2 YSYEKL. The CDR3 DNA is TGCGCCAGCAGCCCGACAGGACTAGCGGGCGAGACCCAGTACTTC. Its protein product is CASSPTGLAGETQYF.

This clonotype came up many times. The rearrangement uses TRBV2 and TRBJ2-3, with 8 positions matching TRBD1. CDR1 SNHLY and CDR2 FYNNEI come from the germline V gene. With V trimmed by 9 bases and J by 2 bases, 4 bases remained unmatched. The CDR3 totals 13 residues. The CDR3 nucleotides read TGTGCCAGGAGGGACAGGTACACAGATACGCAGTATTTT. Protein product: CARRDRYTDTQYF.

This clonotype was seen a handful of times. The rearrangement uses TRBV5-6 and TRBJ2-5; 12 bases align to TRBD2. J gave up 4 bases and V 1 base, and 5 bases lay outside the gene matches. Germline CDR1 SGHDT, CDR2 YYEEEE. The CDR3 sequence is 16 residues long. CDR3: CASSLILAGGVETQYF. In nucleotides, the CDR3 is TGTGCCAGCAGCTTGATCCTAGCGGGAGGGGTAGAGACCCAGTACTTC. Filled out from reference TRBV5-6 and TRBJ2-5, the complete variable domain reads DAGVTQSPTHLIKTRGQQVTLRCSPKSGHDTVSWYQQALGQGPQFIFQYYEEEERQRGNFPDRFSGHQFPNYSSELNVNALLLGDSALYLCASSLILAGGVETQYFGPGTRLLVL.

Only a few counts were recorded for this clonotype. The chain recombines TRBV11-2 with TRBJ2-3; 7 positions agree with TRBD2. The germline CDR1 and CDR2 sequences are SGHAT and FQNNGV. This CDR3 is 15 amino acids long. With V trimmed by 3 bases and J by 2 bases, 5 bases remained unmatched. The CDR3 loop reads CASSLSGTNTDTQYF. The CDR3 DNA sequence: TGTGCCAGCAGCTTGAGCGGGACGAACACAGATACGCAGTATTTT.

The CDR3 region is CSARDPGTGELFF. In DNA form, the CDR3 reads TGCAGTGCTAGAGATCCCGGCACCGGGGAGCTGTTTTTT. The rearrangement joins TRBV20-1 to TRBJ2-2, with unresolved D. Germline V gene lookup returns CDR1 DFQATT and CDR2 SNEGSKA (reference sequence). The CDR3 covers 13 residues. Trimming took 0 bases from V and 4 from J, leaving 6 bases between them.

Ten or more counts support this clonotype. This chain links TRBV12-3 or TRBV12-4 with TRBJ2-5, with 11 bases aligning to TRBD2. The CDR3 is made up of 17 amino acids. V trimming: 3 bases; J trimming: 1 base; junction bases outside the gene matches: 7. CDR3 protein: CASSLLAGGLAQETQYF. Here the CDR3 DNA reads TGTGCCAGCAGTTTGCTAGCGGGAGGTTTGGCCCAAGAGACCCAGTACTTC.

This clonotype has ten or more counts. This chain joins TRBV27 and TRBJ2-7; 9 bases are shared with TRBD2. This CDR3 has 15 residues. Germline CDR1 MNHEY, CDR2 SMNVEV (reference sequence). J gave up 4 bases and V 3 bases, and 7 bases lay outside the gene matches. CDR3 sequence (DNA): TGTGCCAGCAGTTTCGGAGCGGGGGGTAGGTACGAGCAGTACTTC. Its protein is CASSFGAGGRYEQYF.

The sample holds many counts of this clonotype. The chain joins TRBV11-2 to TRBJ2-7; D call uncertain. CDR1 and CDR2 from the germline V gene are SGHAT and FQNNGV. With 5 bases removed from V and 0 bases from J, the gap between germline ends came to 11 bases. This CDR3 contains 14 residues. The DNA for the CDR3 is TGTGCCAGCAGCCTATCCCCATACTCCTACGAGCAGTACTTC. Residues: CASSLSPYSYEQYF.

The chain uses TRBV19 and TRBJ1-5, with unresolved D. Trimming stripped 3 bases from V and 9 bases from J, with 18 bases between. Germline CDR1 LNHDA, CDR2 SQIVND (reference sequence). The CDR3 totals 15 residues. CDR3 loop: CASSMTDFYQTPQHF. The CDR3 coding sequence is TGTGCCAGTAGTATGACGGACTTTTATCAGACGCCCCAGCATTTT.

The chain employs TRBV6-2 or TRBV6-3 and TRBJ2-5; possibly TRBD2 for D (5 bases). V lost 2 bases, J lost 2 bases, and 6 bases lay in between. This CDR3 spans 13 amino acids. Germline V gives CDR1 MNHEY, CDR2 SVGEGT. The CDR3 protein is CASSYGLQETQYF. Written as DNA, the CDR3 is TGTGCCAGCAGTTACGGACTGCAAGAGACCCAGTACTTC.

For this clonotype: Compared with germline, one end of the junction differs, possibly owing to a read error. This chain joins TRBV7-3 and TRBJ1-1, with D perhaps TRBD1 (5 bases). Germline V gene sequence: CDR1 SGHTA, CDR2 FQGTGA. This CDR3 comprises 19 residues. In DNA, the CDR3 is TGTGCCAGCAGCTTAGTACCCCCGGGGCCCCTCCTCAACATCACTGAAACTTTCTTT. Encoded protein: CASSLVPPGPLLNITETFF.

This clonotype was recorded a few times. The CDR3 bases are TGTGCCAGCAGAATGCCGGGACAGATATCCTACGAGCAGTACTTC. It yields the protein CASRMPGQISYEQYF. The V and J genes are TRBV11-2 and TRBJ2-7; 7 bases fit TRBD1. CDR3 length equals 15 residues. V was clipped by 6 bases and J by 1 base; unmatched bases: 9. The germline V gene encodes CDR1 SGHAT and CDR2 FQNNGV.

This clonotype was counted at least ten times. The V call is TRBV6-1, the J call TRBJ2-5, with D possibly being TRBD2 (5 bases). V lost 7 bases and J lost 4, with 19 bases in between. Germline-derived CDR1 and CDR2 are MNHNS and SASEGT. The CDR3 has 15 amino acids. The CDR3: CASTEGWGGRETQYF. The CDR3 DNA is TGTGCCAGCACCGAAGGGTGGGGTGGGAGAGAGACCCAGTACTTC.

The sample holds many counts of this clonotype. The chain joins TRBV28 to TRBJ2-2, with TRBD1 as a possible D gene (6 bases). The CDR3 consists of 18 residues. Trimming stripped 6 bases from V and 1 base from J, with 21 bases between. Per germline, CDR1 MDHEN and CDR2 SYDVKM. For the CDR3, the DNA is TGTGCCAGCAGCCAGCGCCGGTCCAGGGGATTGAACACCGGGGAGCTGTTTTTT. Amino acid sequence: CASSQRRSRGLNTGELFF. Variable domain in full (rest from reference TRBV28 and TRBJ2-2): DVKVTQSSRYLVKRTGEKVFLECVQDMDHENMFWYRQDPGLGLRLIYFSYDVKMKEKGDIPEGYSVSREKKERFSLILESASTNQTSMYLCASSQRRSRGLNTGELFFGEGSRLTVL.

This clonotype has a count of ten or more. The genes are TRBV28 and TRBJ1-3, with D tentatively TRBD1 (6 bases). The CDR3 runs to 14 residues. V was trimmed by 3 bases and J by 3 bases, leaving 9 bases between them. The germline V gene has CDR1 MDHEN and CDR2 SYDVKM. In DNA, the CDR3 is TGTGCCAGCAGTTTGACAGGCTTTGGAAACACCATATATTTT. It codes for CASSLTGFGNTIYF.

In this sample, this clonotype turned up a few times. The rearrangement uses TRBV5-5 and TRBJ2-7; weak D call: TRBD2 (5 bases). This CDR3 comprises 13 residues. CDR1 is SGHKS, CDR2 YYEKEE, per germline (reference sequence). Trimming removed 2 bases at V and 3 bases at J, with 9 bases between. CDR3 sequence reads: CASSFEGYYEQYF. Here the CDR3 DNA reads TGTGCCAGCAGCTTTGAGGGTTACTACGAGCAGTACTTC.

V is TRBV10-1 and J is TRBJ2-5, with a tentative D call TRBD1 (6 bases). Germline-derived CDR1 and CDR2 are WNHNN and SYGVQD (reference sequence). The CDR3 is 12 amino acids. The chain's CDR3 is CATTGRGKTQYF. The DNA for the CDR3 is TGCGCGACAACAGGCAGGGGAAAGACCCAGTACTTC.

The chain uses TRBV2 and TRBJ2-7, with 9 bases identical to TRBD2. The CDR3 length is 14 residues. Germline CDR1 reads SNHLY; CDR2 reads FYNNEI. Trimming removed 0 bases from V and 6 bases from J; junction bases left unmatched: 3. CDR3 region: CASSEAQREVEQYF. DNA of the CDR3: TGTGCCAGCAGTGAAGCTCAGCGGGAGGTCGAGCAGTACTTC.